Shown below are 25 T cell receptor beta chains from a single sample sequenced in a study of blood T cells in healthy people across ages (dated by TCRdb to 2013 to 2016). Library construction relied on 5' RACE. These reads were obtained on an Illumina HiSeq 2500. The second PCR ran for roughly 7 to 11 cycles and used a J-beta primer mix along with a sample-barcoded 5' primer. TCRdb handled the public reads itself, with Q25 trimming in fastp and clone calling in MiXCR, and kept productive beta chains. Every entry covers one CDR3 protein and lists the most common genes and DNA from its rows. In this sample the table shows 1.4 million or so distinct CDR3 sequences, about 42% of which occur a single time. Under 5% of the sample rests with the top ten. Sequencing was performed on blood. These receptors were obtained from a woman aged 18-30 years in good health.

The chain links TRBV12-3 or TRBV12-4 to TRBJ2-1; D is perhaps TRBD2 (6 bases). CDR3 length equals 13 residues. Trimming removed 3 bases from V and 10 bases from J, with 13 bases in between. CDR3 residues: CASSFPFGGEQFF. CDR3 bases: TGTGCCAGCAGTTTCCCCTTCGGGGGAGAGCAGTTCTTC.

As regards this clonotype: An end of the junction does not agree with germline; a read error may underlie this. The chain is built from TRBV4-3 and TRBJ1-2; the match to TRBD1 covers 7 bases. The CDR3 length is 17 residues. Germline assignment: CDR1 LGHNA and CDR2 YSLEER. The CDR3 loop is CANSHLRTGLANYGYTF. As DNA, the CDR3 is TGCGCCAACAGCCATCTGCGGACAGGCCTAGCTAACTATGGCTACACCTTC.

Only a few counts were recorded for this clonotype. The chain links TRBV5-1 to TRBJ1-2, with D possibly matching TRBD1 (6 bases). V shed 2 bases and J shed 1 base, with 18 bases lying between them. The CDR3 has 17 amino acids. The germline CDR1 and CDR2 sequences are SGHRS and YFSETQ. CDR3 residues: CASSFPRGTQDNYGYTF. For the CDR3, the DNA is TGCGCCAGCAGCTTCCCCCGGGGGACACAGGATAACTATGGCTACACCTTC.

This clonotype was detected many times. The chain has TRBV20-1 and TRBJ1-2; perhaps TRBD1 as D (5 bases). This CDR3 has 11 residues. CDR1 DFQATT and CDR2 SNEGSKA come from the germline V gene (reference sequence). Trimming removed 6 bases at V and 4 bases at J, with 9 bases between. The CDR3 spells CSARDFYGYTF. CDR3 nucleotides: TGCAGTGCCAGGGATTTCTATGGCTACACCTTC.

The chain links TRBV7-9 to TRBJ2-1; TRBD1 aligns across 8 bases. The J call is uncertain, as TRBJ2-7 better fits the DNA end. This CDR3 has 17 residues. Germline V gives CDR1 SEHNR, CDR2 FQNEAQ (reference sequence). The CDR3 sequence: CASSPPLGQGSYNEQYF. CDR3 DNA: TGTGCCAGCAGCCCCCCCCTCGGACAGGGTTCCTACAATGAGCAGTACTTC.

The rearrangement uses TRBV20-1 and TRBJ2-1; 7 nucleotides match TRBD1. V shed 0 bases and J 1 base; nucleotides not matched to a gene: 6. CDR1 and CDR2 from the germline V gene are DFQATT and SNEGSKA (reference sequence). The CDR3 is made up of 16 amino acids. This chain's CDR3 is CSAREPDRKSYNEQFF. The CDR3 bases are TGCAGTGCTAGAGAACCGGACAGGAAATCCTACAATGAGCAGTTCTTC.

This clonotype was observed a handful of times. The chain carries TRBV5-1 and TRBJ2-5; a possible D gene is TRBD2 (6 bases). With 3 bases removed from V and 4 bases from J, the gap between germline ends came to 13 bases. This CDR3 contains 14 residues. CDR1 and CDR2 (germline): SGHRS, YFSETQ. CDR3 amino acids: CASSSPGLAETQYF. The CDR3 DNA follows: TGCGCCAGCAGCTCCCCGGGACTCGCAGAGACCCAGTACTTC.

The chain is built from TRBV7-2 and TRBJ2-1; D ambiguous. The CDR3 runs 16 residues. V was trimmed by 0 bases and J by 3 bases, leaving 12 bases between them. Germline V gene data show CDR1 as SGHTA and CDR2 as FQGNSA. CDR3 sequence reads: CASSLAPQVSYNEQFF. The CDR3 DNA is TGTGCCAGCAGCTTAGCCCCCCAAGTTAGCTACAATGAGCAGTTCTTC.

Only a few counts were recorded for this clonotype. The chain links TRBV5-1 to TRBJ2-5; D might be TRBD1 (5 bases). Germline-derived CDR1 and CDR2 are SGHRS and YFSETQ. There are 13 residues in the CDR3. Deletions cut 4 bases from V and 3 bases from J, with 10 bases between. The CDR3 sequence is CASSVTDEETQYF. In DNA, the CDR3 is TGCGCCAGCAGCGTGACAGATGAAGAGACCCAGTACTTC. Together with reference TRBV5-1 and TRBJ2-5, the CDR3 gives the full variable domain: KAGVTQTPRYLIKTRGQQVTLSCSPISGHRSVSWYQQTPGQGLQFLFEYFSETQRNKGNFPGRFSGRQFSNSRSEMNVSTLELGDSALYLCASSVTDEETQYFGPGTRLLVL.

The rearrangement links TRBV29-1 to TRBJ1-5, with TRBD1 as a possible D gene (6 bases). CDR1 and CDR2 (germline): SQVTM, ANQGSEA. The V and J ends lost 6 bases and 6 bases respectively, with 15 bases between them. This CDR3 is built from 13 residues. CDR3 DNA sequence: TGCAGCGTGCGCCAGGGGAGCGGTCAGCCCCAGCATTTT. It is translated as CSVRQGSGQPQHF.

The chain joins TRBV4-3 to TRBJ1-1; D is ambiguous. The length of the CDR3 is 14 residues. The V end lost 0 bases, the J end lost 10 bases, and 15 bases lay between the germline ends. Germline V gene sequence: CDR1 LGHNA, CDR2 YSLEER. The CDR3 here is CASSQDWAAGIAFF. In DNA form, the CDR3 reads TGCGCCAGCAGCCAAGATTGGGCAGCCGGAATAGCTTTCTTT.

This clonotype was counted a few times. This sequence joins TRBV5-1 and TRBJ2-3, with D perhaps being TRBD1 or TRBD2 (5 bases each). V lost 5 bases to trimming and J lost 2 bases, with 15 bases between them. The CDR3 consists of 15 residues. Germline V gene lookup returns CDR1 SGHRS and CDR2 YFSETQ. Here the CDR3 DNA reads TGCGCCAGCAGATATGGAAACGGGGCCACAGATACGCAGTATTTT. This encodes CASRYGNGATDTQYF. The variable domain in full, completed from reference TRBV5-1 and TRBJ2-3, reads KAGVTQTPRYLIKTRGQQVTLSCSPISGHRSVSWYQQTPGQGLQFLFEYFSETQRNKGNFPGRFSGRQFSNSRSEMNVSTLELGDSALYLCASRYGNGATDTQYFGPGTRLTVL.

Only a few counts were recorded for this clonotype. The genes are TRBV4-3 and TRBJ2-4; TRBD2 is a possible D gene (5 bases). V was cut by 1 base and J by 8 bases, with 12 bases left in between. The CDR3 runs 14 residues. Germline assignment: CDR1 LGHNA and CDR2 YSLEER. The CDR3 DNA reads TGCGCCAGCAGCCAAGGACCGGGGTCGGACATTCAGTACTTC. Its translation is CASSQGPGSDIQYF.

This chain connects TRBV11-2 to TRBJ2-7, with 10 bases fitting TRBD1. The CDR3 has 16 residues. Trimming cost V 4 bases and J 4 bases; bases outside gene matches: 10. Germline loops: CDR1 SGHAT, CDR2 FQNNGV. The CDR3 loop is CASSYSGTGVPYEQYF. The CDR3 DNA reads TGTGCCAGCAGCTACTCCGGGACAGGGGTTCCTTACGAGCAGTACTTC.

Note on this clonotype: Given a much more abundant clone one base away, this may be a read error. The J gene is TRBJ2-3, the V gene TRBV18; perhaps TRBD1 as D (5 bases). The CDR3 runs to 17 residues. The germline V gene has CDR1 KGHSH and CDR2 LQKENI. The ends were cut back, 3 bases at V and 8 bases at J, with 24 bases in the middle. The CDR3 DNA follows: TGTGCCAGCTCACCTACCAGGGTCCAGACACCGACTGTTACGCAGTATTTT. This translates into CASSPTRVQTPTVTQYF.

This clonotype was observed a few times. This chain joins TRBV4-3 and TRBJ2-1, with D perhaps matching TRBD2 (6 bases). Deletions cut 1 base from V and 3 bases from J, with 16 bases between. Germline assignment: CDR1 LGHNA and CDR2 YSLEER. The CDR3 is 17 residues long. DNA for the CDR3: TGCGCCAGCAGCCAAGCTGCGGACTACCGATTCTACAATGAGCAGTTCTTC. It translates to CASSQAADYRFYNEQFF.

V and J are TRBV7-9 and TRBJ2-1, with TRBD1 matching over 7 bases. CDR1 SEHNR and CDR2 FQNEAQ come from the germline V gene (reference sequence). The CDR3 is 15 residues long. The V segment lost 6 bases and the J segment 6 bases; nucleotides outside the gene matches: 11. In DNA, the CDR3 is TGTGCCAGCAGTCAGGGGGAGATATCACTCAATGAGCAGTTCTTC. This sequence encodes CASSQGEISLNEQFF.

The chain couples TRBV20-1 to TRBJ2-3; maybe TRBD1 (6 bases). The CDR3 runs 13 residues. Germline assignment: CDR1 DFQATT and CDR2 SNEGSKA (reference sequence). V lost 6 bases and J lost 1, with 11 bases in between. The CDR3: CSARTDRTDTQYF. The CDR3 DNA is TGCAGTGCCCGGACAGACCGCACAGATACGCAGTATTTT.

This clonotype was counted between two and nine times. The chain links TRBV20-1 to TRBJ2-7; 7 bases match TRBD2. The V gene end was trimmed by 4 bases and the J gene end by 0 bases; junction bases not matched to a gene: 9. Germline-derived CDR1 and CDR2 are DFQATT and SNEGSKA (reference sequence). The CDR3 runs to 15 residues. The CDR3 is CSATPRAGNSYEQYF. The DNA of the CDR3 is TGCAGTGCTACCCCTAGAGCGGGAAACTCCTACGAGCAGTACTTC.

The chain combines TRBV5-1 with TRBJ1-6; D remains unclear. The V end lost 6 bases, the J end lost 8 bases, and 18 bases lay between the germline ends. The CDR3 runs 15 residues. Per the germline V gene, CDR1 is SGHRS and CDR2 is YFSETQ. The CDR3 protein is CASNMDGPGDSPLHF. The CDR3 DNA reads TGCGCCAGCAACATGGACGGTCCGGGTGATTCACCCCTCCACTTT. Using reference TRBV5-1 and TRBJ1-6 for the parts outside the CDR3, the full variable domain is KAGVTQTPRYLIKTRGQQVTLSCSPISGHRSVSWYQQTPGQGLQFLFEYFSETQRNKGNFPGRFSGRQFSNSRSEMNVSTLELGDSALYLCASNMDGPGDSPLHFGNGTRLTVT.

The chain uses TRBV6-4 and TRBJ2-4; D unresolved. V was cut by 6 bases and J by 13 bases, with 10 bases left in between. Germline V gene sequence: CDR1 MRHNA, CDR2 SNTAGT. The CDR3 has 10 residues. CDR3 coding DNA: TGTGCCAGCAGAGAAAGTGAGCAGTACTTC. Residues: CASRESEQYF.

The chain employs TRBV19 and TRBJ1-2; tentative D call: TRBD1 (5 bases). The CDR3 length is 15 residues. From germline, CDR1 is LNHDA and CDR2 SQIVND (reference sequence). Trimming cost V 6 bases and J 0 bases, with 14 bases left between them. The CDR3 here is CASSPGGNANYGYTF. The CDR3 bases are TGTGCCAGTAGCCCCGGGGGGAATGCTAACTATGGCTACACCTTC.

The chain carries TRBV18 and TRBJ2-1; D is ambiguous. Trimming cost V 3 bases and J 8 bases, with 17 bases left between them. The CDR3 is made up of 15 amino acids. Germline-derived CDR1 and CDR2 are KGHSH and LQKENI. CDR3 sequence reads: CASSPPGGRYDEQFF. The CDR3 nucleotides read TGTGCCAGCTCACCTCCGGGTGGAAGATACGATGAGCAGTTCTTC.

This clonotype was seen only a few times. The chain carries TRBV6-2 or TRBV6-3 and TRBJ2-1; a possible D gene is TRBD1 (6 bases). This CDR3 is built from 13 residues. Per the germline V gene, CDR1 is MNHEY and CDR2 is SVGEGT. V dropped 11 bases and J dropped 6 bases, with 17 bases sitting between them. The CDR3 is CAGGGRLANEQFF. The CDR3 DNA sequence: TGTGCCGGGGGCGGGCGTCTTGCCAATGAGCAGTTCTTC.

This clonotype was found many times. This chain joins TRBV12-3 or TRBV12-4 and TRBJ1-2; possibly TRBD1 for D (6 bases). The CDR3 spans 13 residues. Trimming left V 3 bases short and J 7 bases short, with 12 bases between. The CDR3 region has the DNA TGTGCCAGCAGTTTCCGGGGGCTGGGTGGCTACACCTTC. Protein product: CASSFRGLGGYTF.